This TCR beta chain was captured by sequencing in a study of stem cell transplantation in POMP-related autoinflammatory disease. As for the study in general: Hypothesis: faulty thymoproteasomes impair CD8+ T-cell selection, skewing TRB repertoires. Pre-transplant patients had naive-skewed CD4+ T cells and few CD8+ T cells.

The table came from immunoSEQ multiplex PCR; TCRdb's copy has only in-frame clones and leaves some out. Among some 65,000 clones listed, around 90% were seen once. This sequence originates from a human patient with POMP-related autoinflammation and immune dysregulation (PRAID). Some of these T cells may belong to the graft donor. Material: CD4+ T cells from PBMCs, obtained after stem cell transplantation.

The CDR3 protein is CASSLSLGVRADIQYF. The CDR3 DNA follows: TGTGCCAGCAGCTTGTCATTAGGGGTGAGAGCGGACATTCAGTACTTC. This chain uses TRBV5-8 with TRBJ2-4, with D perhaps TRBD1 or TRBD2 (5 bases each). Trimming removed 1 base from V and 8 bases from J, with 19 bases in between. Germline lookup yields CDR1 SGHTS and CDR2 YDEGEE. There are 16 residues in the CDR3.